This is a list of T cell receptor beta chains from one sample in a study of lymphopenia after photon versus proton radiotherapy. The repertoire was sequenced with immunoSEQ multiplex PCR; TCRdb's copy has only in-frame clones and lacks some. The sample yields about 39,000 clones, 80% to 95% seen once. This sample comprised peripheral blood, obtained from a patient treated with photon-based radiotherapy. The origin of the receptors is a man aged 55 to 70 with cholangiocarcinoma. Each CDR3 is given with its conserved first and last residue. The D gene is left open where the match is weak. Size is omitted from some rows. Given values are once, few, many or a class for expanded clones.

clone size	J gene	D gene	V gene	CDR3 length	CDR3 protein	CDR3 DNA
NA	TRBJ2-1	NA	TRBV2	11	CASSGYNEQFF	TGTGCCAGCAGTGGATACAATGAGCAGTTCTTC
NA	TRBJ2-5	TRBD2	TRBV5-1	16	CASSLPSGGAGETQYF	TGCGCCAGCAGCTTGCCTAGCGGGGGGGCTGGAGAGACCCAGTACTTC
NA	TRBJ2-1	NA	TRBV2	13	CASGANNGNEQFF	TGTGCCAGCGGGGCCAACAACGGAAATGAGCAGTTCTTC
NA	TRBJ2-3	NA	TRBV4-1	16	CASSQDPVRETDTQYF	TGCGCCAGCAGCCAAGATCCGGTCAGGGAAACAGATACGCAGTATTTT
NA	TRBJ1-1	NA	TRBV6-6	14	CASRVARADTEAFF	TGTGCCAGCAGAGTCGCCAGGGCGGACACTGAAGCTTTCTTT
NA	TRBJ1-4	NA	TRBV4-3	17	CASSQEGWGRGGEKLFF	TGCGCCAGCAGCCAAGAAGGTTGGGGCAGGGGTGGCGAAAAACTGTTTTTT
NA	TRBJ2-7	TRBD2	TRBV5-4	17	CASSPGGSGTTGFEQYF	TGTGCCAGCAGCCCCGGAGGTAGCGGGACCACCGGTTTCGAGCAGTACTTC
once	TRBJ1-1	NA	TRBV7-2	17	CASSLAISTGMNTEAFF	TGTGCCAGCAGCTTAGCGATCTCGACAGGCATGAACACTGAAGCTTTCTTT
NA	TRBJ2-1	NA	TRBV5-4	16	CASSWGLGSSYNEQFF	TGTGCCAGCAGCTGGGGGTTGGGGAGCTCCTACAATGAGCAGTTCTTC
NA	TRBJ2-1	NA	TRBV28	12	CASRRLVNEQFF	TGTGCCAGCAGAAGACTAGTCAATGAGCAGTTCTTC
NA	TRBJ1-5	NA	TRBV19	17	CASSIDLSRAPAQPQHF	TGTGCCAGTAGTATAGATTTATCCAGGGCCCCCGCTCAGCCCCAGCATTTT
NA	TRBJ1-6	NA	TRBV9	16	CASSVERGTYNSPLHF	TGTGCCAGCAGCGTAGAGAGGGGTACCTATAATTCACCCCTCCACTTT
NA	TRBJ2-2	NA	TRBV11-3	12	CASRGITGELFF	TGTGCCTCCAGGGGAATTACCGGGGAGCTGTTTTTT
NA	TRBJ1-4	NA	TRBV18	15	CASSPPGTPNEKLFF	TGTGCCAGCTCACCACCCGGGACGCCTAATGAAAAACTGTTTTTT
NA	TRBJ1-5	NA	TRBV7-2	16	CASSLSPSGGNQPQHF	TGTGCCAGCAGCTTATCTCCTTCGGGCGGTAATCAGCCCCAGCATTTT
NA	TRBJ1-4	NA	TRBV5-8	14	CASSLRGAGEKLFF	TGTGCCAGCAGCTTGCGAGGGGCGGGTGAAAAACTGTTTTTT
once	TRBJ2-1	NA	TRBV2	12	CASSPTSHEQFF	TGTGCCAGCAGTCCCACTAGTCATGAGCAGTTCTTC
NA	TRBJ2-7	TRBD1	TRBV5-1	15	CASSDAGTASNEQYF	TGCGCCAGCAGCGACGCCGGGACAGCCTCCAACGAGCAGTACTTC